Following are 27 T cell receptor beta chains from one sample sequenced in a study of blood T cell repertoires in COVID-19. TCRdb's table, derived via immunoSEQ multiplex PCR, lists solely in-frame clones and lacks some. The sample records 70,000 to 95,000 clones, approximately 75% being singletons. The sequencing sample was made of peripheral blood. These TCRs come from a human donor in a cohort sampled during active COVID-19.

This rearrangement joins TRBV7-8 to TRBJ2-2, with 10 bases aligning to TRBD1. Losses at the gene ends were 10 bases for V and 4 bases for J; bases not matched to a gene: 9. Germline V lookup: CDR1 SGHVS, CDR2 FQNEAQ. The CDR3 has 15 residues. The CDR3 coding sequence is TGTGCCATGGTCCGGGACAGGGGATCCACCGGGGAGCTGTTTTTT. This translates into CAMVRDRGSTGELFF. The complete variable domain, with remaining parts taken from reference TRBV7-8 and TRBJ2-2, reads GAGVSQSPRYKVAKRGQDVALRCDPISGHVSLFWYQQALGQGPEFLTYFQNEAQLDKSGLPSDRFFAERPEGSVSTLKIQRTQQEDSAVYLCAMVRDRGSTGELFFGEGSRLTVL.

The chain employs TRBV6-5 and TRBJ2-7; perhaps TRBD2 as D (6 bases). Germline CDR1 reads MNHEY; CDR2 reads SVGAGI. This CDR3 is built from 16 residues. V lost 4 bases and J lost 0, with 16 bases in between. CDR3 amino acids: CASSSGTPRLSYEQYF. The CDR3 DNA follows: TGTGCCAGCAGTTCTGGGACTCCACGCCTCTCCTACGAGCAGTACTTC.

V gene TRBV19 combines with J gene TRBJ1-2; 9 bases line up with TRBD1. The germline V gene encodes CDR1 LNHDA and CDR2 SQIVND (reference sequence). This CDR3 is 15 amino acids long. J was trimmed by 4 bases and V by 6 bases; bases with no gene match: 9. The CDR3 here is CASRNKQGATYGYTF. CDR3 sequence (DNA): TGTGCCAGTAGAAATAAACAGGGGGCGACCTATGGCTACACCTTC.

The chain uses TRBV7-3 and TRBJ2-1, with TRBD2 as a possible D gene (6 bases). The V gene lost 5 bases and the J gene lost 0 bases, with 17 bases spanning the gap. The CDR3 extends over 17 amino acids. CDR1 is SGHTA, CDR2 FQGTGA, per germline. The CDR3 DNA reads TGTGCCAGCAGCCCTGCGGGAACTTCAAGCTCCTACAATGAGCAGTTCTTC. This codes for CASSPAGTSSSYNEQFF.

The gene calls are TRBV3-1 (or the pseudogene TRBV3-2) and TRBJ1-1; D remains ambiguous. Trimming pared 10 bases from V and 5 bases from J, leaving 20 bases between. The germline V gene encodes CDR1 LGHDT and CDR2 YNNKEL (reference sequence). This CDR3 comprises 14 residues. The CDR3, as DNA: TGTGCCACTTCCCGGACTGTGACGACGACTGAAGCTTTCTTT. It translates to CATSRTVTTTEAFF.

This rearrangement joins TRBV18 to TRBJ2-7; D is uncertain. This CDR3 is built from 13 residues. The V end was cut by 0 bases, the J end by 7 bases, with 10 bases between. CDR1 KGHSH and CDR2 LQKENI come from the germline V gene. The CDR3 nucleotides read TGTGCCAGCTCACCACCCTCCCGGTGGGAGCAGTACTTC. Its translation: CASSPPSRWEQYF. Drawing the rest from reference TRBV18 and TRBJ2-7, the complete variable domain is NAGVMQNPRHLVRRRGQEARLRCSPMKGHSHVYWYRQLPEEGLKFMVYLQKENIIDESGMPKERFSAEFPKEGPSILRIQQVVRGDSAAYFCASSPPSRWEQYFGPGTRLTVT.

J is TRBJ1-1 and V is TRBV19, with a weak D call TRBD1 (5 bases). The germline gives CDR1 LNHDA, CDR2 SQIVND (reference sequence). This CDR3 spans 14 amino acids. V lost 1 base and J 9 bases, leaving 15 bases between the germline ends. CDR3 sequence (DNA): TGTGCCAGTAGTATAGCTGGGGCTGGGAAAAAAGCTTTCTTT. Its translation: CASSIAGAGKKAFF.

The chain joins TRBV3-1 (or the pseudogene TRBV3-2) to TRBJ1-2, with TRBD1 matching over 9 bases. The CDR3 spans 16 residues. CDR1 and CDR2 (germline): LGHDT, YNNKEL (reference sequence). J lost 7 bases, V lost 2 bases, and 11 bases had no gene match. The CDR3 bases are TGTGCCAGCAGCCAAAACGGACAGGGGCTGTCGGGTGGCTACACCTTC. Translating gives CASSQNGQGLSGGYTF.

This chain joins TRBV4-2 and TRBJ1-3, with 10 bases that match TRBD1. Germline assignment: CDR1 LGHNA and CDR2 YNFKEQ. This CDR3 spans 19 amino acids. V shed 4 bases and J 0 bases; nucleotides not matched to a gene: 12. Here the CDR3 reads CASSPGGTGVSNSGNTIYF. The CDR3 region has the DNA TGTGCCAGCAGCCCTGGGGGGACAGGGGTGTCGAACTCTGGAAACACCATATATTTT.

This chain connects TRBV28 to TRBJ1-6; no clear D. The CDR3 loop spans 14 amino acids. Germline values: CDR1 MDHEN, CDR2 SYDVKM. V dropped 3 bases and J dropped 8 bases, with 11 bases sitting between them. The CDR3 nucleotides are TGTGCCAGCAGTTTGGCCCCCACCCATTCACCCCTCCACTTT. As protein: CASSLAPTHSPLHF.

CDR3 residues: CASSTLQGNTEAFF. DNA of the CDR3: TGTGCCAGCAGCACCCTACAGGGGAACACTGAAGCTTTCTTT. The chain uses TRBV9 and TRBJ1-1, with D possibly matching TRBD1 (6 bases). V shed 4 bases and J shed 1 base, with 11 bases lying between them. Germline loops: CDR1 SGDLS, CDR2 YYNGEE. This CDR3 contains 14 residues. Supplemented by reference TRBV9 and TRBJ1-1, the full variable domain reads DSGVTQTPKHLITATGQRVTLRCSPRSGDLSVYWYQQSLDQGLQFLIQYYNGEERAKGNILERFSAQQFPDLHSELNLSSLELGDSALYFCASSTLQGNTEAFFGQGTRLTVV.

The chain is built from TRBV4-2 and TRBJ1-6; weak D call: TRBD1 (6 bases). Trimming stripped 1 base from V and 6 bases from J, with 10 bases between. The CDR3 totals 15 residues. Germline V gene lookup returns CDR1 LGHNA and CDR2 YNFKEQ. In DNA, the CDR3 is TGTGCCAGCAGCCAAGTGGGACAAGTTAATTCACCCCTCCACTTT. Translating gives CASSQVGQVNSPLHF.

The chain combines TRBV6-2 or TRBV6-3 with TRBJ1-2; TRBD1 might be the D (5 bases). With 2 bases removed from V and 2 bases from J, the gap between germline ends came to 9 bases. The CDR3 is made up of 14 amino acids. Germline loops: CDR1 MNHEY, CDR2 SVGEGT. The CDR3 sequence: CASSYGRANYGYTF. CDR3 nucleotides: TGTGCCAGCAGTTACGGCAGGGCAAACTATGGCTACACCTTC.

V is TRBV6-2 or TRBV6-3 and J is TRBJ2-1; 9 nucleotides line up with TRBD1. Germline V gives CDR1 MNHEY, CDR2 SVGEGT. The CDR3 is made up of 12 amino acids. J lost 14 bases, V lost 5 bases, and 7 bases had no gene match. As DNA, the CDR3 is TGTGCCAGCAGTAACCTCCGGGACAGGGAGTTCTTC. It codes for CASSNLRDREFF.

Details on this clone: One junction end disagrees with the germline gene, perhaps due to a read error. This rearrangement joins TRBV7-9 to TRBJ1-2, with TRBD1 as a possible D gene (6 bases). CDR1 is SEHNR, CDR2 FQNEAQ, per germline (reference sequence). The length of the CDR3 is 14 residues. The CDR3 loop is CASSSRDRLYSYTF. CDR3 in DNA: TGTGCCAGCAGCTCGAGAGACAGGCTCTATAGCTACACCTTC.

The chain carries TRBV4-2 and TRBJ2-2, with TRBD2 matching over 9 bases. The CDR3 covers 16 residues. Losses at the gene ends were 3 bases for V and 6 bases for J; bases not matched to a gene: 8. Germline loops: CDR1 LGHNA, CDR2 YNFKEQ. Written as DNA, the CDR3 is TGTGCCAGCAGCCAGGGGCGGGGGGGCTTGGCCGGGGAGCTGTTTTTT. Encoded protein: CASSQGRGGLAGELFF.

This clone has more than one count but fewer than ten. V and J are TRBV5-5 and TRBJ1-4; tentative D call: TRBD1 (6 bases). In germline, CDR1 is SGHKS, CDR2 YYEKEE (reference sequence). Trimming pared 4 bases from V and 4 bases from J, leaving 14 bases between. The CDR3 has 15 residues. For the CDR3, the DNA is TGTGCCAGCAGCCCCCGGACAGTGCTTAATGAAAAACTGTTTTTT. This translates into CASSPRTVLNEKLFF. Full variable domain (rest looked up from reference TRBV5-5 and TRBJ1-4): DAGVTQSPTHLIKTRGQQVTLRCSPISGHKSVSWYQQVLGQGPQFIFQYYEKEERGRGNFPDRFSARQFPNYSSELNVNALLLGDSALYLCASSPRTVLNEKLFFGSGTQLSVL.

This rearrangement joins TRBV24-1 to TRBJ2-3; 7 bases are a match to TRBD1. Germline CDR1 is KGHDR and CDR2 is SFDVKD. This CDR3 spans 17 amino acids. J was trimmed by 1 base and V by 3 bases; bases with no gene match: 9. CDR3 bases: TGTGCCACCAGTGATCTCAACGACAGGGTGCGCACAGATACGCAGTATTTT. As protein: CATSDLNDRVRTDTQYF.

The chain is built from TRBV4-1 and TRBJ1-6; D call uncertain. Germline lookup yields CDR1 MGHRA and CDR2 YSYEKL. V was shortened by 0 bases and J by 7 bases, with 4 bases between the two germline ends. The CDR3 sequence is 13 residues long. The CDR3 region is CASSQERNSPLHF. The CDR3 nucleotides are TGCGCCAGCAGCCAAGAGAGGAATTCACCCCTCCACTTT.

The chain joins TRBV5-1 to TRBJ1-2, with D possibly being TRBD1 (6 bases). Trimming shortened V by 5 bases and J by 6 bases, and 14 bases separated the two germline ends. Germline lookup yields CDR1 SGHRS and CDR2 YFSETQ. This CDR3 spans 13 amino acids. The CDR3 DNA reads TGCGCCAGCAGTTCTTTTGGACAGCATGGCTACACCTTC. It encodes CASSSFGQHGYTF.

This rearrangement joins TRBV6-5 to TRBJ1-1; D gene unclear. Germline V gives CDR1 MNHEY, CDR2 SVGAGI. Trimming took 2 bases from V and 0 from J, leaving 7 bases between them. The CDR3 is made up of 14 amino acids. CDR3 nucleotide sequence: TGTGCCAGCAGTTACGAGGGATTGAACACTGAAGCTTTCTTT. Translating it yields CASSYEGLNTEAFF.

Written as DNA, the CDR3 is TGCGCCAGCAGCCCTCAGGGGTACACAGATACGCAGTATTTT. It specifies CASSPQGYTDTQYF. This chain links TRBV4-1 with TRBJ2-3, with a possible D match to TRBD1 (6 bases). CDR3 length: 14 amino acids. Germline values: CDR1 MGHRA, CDR2 YSYEKL. Trimming pared 4 bases from V and 2 bases from J, leaving 10 bases between.

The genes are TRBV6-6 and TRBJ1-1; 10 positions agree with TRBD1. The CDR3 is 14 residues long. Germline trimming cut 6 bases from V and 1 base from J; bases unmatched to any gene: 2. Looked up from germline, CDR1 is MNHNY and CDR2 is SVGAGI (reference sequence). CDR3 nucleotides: TGTGCCAGCAGCTGGGACAGGGGGAACACTGAAGCTTTCTTT. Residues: CASSWDRGNTEAFF.

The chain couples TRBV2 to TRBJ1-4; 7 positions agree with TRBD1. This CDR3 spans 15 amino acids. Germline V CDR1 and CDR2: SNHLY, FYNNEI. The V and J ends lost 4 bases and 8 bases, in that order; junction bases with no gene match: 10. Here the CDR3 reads CASSVPTGPTEKLFF. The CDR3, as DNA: TGTGCCAGCAGTGTCCCGACAGGGCCGACAGAAAAACTGTTTTTT.

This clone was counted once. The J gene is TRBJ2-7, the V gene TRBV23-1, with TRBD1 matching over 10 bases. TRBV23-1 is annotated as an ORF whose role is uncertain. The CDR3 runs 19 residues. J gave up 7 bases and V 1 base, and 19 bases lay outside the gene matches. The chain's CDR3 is CASSQWCNFRGQGYVEQYF. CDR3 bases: TGCGCCAGCAGTCAATGGTGTAATTTTAGGGGACAGGGGTACGTTGAGCAGTACTTC.

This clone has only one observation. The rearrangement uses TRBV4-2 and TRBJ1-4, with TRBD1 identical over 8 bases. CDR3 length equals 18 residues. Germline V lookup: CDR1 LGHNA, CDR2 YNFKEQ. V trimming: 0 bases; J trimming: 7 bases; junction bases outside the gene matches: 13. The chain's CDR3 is CASSQDRTGNRGPEKLFF. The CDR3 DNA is TGTGCCAGCAGCCAAGATAGGACAGGGAATCGGGGCCCTGAAAAACTGTTTTTT.

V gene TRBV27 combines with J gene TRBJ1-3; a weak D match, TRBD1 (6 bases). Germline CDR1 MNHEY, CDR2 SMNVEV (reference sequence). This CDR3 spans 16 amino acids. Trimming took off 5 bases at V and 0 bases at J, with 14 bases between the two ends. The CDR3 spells CASSPDSLYSGNTIYF. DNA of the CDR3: TGTGCCAGCAGTCCGGACAGCCTATACTCTGGAAACACCATATATTTT.